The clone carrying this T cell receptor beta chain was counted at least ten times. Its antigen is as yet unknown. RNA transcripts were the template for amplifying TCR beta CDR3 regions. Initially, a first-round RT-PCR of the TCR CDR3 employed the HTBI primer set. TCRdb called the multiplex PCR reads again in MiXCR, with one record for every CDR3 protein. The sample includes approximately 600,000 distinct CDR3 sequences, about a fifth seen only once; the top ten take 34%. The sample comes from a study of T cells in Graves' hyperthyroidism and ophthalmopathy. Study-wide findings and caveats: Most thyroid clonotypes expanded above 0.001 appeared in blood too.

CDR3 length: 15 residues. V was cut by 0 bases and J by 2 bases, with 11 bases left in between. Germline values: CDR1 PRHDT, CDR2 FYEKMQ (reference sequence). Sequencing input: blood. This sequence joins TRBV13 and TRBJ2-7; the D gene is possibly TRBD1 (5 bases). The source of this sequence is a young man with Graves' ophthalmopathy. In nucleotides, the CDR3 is TGTGCCAGCAGCTTAGGAAGGCGCAGGGCCTACGAGCAGTACTTC. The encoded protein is CASSLGRRRAYEQYF.